One sample yielded the 29 T cell receptor beta chains listed below, sequenced in a study of blood T cell repertoires in COVID-19. Clones were read by immunoSEQ multiplex PCR, and TCRdb kept only the in-frame ones, dropping some. There are 110,000 or so clones in the sample; 75% to 85% occur only once, and more than 9% lies in the top ten. The sequencing input was peripheral blood. These receptors originate from a human donor in a cohort sampled during active COVID-19.

V is TRBV21-1 and J is TRBJ1-1; the DNA was not used to check the table's D call, TRBD1. TRBV21-1 is described as a pseudogene. The CDR3 runs 16 residues. The chain's CDR3 is CASCSVDRPMNTEAFF. Here the CDR3 DNA reads TGTGCCAGCTGCAGCGTGGACAGACCCATGAACACTGAAGCTTTCTTT.

This rearrangement joins TRBV5-1 to TRBJ1-1, with TRBD1 matching 7 bases. The CDR3 length is 16 residues. CDR1 and CDR2 (germline): SGHRS, YFSETQ. V dropped 5 bases and J dropped 2; count of bases not matched to a gene: 12. CDR3 in DNA: TGCGCCAGCAGTCGGACAGGCGGAACCTCTAACACTGAAGCTTTCTTT. Translated, it gives CASSRTGGTSNTEAFF.

The chain employs TRBV6-5 and TRBJ1-4; possible D gene TRBD1, 6 bases. V was pared by 7 bases and J by 3 bases, with 12 bases between. CDR1 and CDR2 from the germline V gene are MNHEY and SVGAGI. This CDR3 spans 14 amino acids. The CDR3 reads CASIEGGANEKLFF. For the CDR3, the DNA is TGTGCCAGCATCGAAGGGGGAGCTAATGAAAAACTGTTTTTT.

The chain joins TRBV19 to TRBJ1-2; 11 bases agree with TRBD1. Trimming took 9 bases from V and 4 from J; bases not matched to a gene: 13. The CDR3 has 16 amino acids. The germline V gene encodes CDR1 LNHDA and CDR2 SQIVND (reference sequence). CDR3 DNA sequence: TGTGCCAGCAATACGGATGCCGGGACAGGGGGCTATGGCTACACCTTC. Its protein is CASNTDAGTGGYGYTF.

V usage is TRBV5-6 and J usage is TRBJ2-6, with D unresolved. The CDR3 consists of 16 residues. Germline lookup yields CDR1 SGHDT and CDR2 YYEEEE. Trimming left V 0 bases short and J 0 bases short, with 7 bases between. CDR3 sequence reads: CASSLVSSSGANVLTF. The CDR3 nucleotides are TGTGCCAGCAGCTTGGTTTCGTCCTCTGGGGCCAACGTCCTGACTTTC.

The chain joins TRBV19 to TRBJ2-2; D unclear. CDR1 and CDR2 (germline): LNHDA, SQIVND (reference sequence). V dropped 11 bases and J dropped 5 bases, with 9 bases sitting between them. The CDR3 loop spans 11 amino acids. Written as DNA, the CDR3 is TGTGCCTCCGGGTTTACCGGGGAGCTGTTTTTT. Its protein is CASGFTGELFF.

Only one count was recorded for this clone. V usage is TRBV9 and J usage is TRBJ2-7; TRBD2 matches 8 bases. CDR3 length equals 13 residues. Germline values: CDR1 SGDLS, CDR2 YYNGEE. With V trimmed by 3 bases and J by 1 base, 0 bases remained unmatched. The CDR3 is CASSAGGSYEQYF. The CDR3 bases are TGTGCCAGCAGCGCGGGAGGGTCCTACGAGCAGTACTTC.

In DNA form, the CDR3 reads TGTGCCAGCAGCCCGGGACACTCGACAGATACGCAGTATTTT. Translating gives CASSPGHSTDTQYF. V gene TRBV7-2 combines with J gene TRBJ2-3; D may be TRBD1 (6 bases). The ends were cut back, 5 bases at V and 3 bases at J, with 12 bases in the middle. Germline V gene data show CDR1 as SGHTA and CDR2 as FQGNSA. The CDR3 length is 14 residues. The entire variable domain, with the rest obtained from reference TRBV7-2 and TRBJ2-3, is as follows: GAGVSQSPSNKVTEKGKDVELRCDPISGHTALYWYRQSLGQGLEFLIYFQGNSAPDKSGLPSDRFSAERTGGSVSTLTIQRTQQEDSAVYLCASSPGHSTDTQYFGPGTRLTVL.

A single count supports this clone. The V call is TRBV7-2, the J call TRBJ1-3; a weak D match, TRBD1 (5 bases). The germline V gene has CDR1 SGHTA and CDR2 FQGNSA. The V gene lost 5 bases and the J gene lost 4 bases, with 18 bases spanning the gap. CDR3 length: 16 residues. The chain's CDR3 is CASSPFRVGAGNTIYF. The CDR3 bases are TGTGCCAGCAGCCCCTTTAGGGTAGGGGCGGGAAACACCATATATTTT.

The V call is TRBV5-4, the J call TRBJ2-5; 7 bases fit TRBD1. Germline-derived CDR1 and CDR2 are SGHNT and YYREEE (reference sequence). Losses at the gene ends were 5 bases for V and 3 bases for J; bases not matched to a gene: 1. This CDR3 contains 12 residues. Here the CDR3 DNA reads TGTGCCAGCAGGGGGACAGAAGAGACCCAGTACTTC. As protein: CASRGTEETQYF.

The V gene is TRBV6-1, the J gene TRBJ2-1; 10 bases align to TRBD1. Germline trimming cut 1 base from V and 3 bases from J; bases unmatched to any gene: 0. Germline V CDR1 and CDR2: MNHNS, SASEGT. The CDR3 length is 15 residues. The CDR3: CASSEGTGGYNEQFF. The CDR3 nucleotides are TGTGCCAGCAGTGAAGGGACAGGGGGCTACAATGAGCAGTTCTTC.

This chain links TRBV6-2 or TRBV6-3 with TRBJ1-2; D is undetermined. Per the germline V gene, CDR1 is MNHEY and CDR2 is SVGEGT. This CDR3 region has 13 residues. V lost 6 bases to trimming and J lost 1 base, with 9 bases between them. The CDR3 reads CASSRQNNYGYTF. The CDR3 nucleotides read TGTGCCAGCAGCCGACAAAATAACTATGGCTACACCTTC.

J is TRBJ1-3 and V is TRBV15, with 11 bases fitting TRBD1. The CDR3 covers 18 residues. The germline V gene encodes CDR1 LNHNV and CDR2 YYDKDF (reference sequence). Unmatched junction bases numbered 7, after V lost 3 bases and J lost 0 bases. In nucleotides, the CDR3 is TGTGCCACCAGCAGTCCGGGACAGGGGGGATTCTCTGGAAACACCATATATTTT. The encoded protein is CATSSPGQGGFSGNTIYF.

The V and J genes are TRBV15 and TRBJ2-7; 7 bases are a match to TRBD1. Germline assignment: CDR1 LNHNV and CDR2 YYDKDF (reference sequence). V dropped 3 bases and J dropped 2; count of bases not matched to a gene: 10. This CDR3 contains 16 residues. The CDR3 region is CATSSLDREIPYEQYF. CDR3 coding DNA: TGTGCCACCAGCAGCCTAGACAGGGAGATTCCCTACGAGCAGTACTTC.

The V gene is TRBV27, the J gene TRBJ1-5; 7 bases line up with TRBD1. This CDR3 has 15 amino acids. The junction had 5 bases not matched to a gene; V was cut back by 6 bases and J by 0 bases. Germline-derived CDR1 and CDR2 are MNHEY and SMNVEV (reference sequence). In DNA, the CDR3 is TGTGCCAGCAGGTCCGGACAGGTTAGCAATCAGCCCCAGCATTTT. It specifies CASRSGQVSNQPQHF.

This rearrangement joins TRBV4-3 to TRBJ2-7; possibly TRBD2 for D (7 bases). This CDR3 has 16 amino acids. The germline V and J ends were trimmed by 1 base and 2 bases, with 15 bases remaining between them. Germline CDR1 LGHNA, CDR2 YSLEER. The CDR3 bases are TGCGCCAGCAGCCAAGGAAGGGGGGGACCTCCCTACGAGCAGTACTTC. Its translation: CASSQGRGGPPYEQYF.

This clone was found a few times. The chain links TRBV25-1 to TRBJ2-1; no clear D gene. CDR3 length: 11 amino acids. V lost 4 bases and J 6 bases, leaving 4 bases between the germline ends. CDR1 is MGHDK, CDR2 SYGVNS, per germline. The CDR3 loop is CASSALNEQFF. The CDR3 DNA is TGTGCCAGCAGTGCCCTCAATGAGCAGTTCTTC.

The chain couples TRBV28 to TRBJ1-2; no clear D gene. The V end lost 6 bases, the J end lost 8 bases, and 10 bases lay between the germline ends. The CDR3 loop spans 11 amino acids. Germline assignment: CDR1 MDHEN and CDR2 SYDVKM. CDR3 DNA: TGTGCCAGCAGACTTTCGGGGGGCTACACCTTC. The encoded protein is CASRLSGGYTF.

This clone was counted a single time. CDR3 sequence reads: CASSIGRGRTNEKLFF. In DNA, the CDR3 is TGTGCCAGTAGTATCGGCAGGGGAAGGACTAATGAAAAACTGTTTTTT. The genes are TRBV19 and TRBJ1-4; the D gene is possibly TRBD1 (6 bases). The CDR3 is 16 amino acids. V lost 3 bases and J 2 bases, leaving 13 bases between the germline ends. The germline gives CDR1 LNHDA, CDR2 SQIVND (reference sequence).

This clone appeared a single time. This chain uses TRBV11-3 with TRBJ2-1, with 8 bases identical to TRBD2. The CDR3 runs to 15 residues. V shed 3 bases and J 4 bases; nucleotides not matched to a gene: 5. Germline-derived CDR1 and CDR2 are SGHNT and YENEEA. DNA for the CDR3: TGTGCCAGCAGCTTCAACGGGGGGGCTTACAATGAGCAGTTCTTC. Its translation: CASSFNGGAYNEQFF.

This chain links TRBV19 with TRBJ2-6; 9 bases align to TRBD1. The V gene end was trimmed by 9 bases and the J gene end by 0 bases; junction bases not matched to a gene: 12. This CDR3 is 18 amino acids long. Germline V gene sequence: CDR1 LNHDA, CDR2 SQIVND (reference sequence). The CDR3 loop reads CARGGGDRVFSGANVLTF. The CDR3, as DNA: TGTGCCAGAGGGGGTGGGGACAGGGTTTTCTCTGGGGCCAACGTCCTGACTTTC.

The rearrangement joins TRBV28 to TRBJ2-1, with 7 bases fitting TRBD1. The V gene's germline CDR1 is MDHEN and CDR2 SYDVKM. After removal of 6 bases from V and 8 bases from J, the junction contained 16 bases not matched to a gene. The CDR3 has 16 residues. CDR3 nucleotide sequence: TGTGCCAGCAGCTCTATGACAGGGAATAACCTCTATGAGCAGTTCTTC. It is translated as CASSSMTGNNLYEQFF.

This chain joins TRBV12-3 or TRBV12-4 and TRBJ1-6; no reliable D call. The CDR3 is 13 amino acids. V was trimmed by 0 bases and J by 9 bases, leaving 6 bases between them. The CDR3 DNA reads TGTGCCAGCAGTTTAGCCCCCTCTTCACCCCTCCACTTT. Translated: CASSLAPSSPLHF.

The chain carries TRBV19 and TRBJ2-7, with 12 positions matching TRBD2. In germline, CDR1 is LNHDA, CDR2 SQIVND (reference sequence). The CDR3 sequence is 14 residues long. After removal of 8 bases from V and 4 bases from J, the junction contained 6 bases not matched to a gene. CDR3 region: CASQPTSGSYEQYF. The CDR3 region has the DNA TGTGCCAGTCAACCGACTAGCGGGAGTTACGAGCAGTACTTC.

This clone occurred once. The chain couples TRBV7-9 to TRBJ1-4, with D tentatively TRBD1 (5 bases). The CDR3 has 14 amino acids. V lost 2 bases, J lost 5 bases, and 9 bases lay in between. Germline V lookup: CDR1 SEHNR, CDR2 FQNEAQ (reference sequence). As DNA, the CDR3 is TGTGCCAGCAGCTTATCGGGGGAGAATGAAAAACTGTTTTTT. This codes for CASSLSGENEKLFF.

This chain joins TRBV4-1 and TRBJ2-7; a weak D match, TRBD2 (6 bases). Germline CDR1 and CDR2: MGHRA and YSYEKL. The V end was cut by 1 base, the J end by 3 bases, with 13 bases between. The CDR3 length is 15 residues. The CDR3 nucleotides are TGCGCCAGCAGCCAAGTAGGCGGGAAAAACTACGAGCAGTACTTC. As protein: CASSQVGGKNYEQYF.

This chain joins TRBV7-2 and TRBJ2-7; the match to TRBD2 covers 8 bases. V dropped 1 base and J dropped 0; count of bases not matched to a gene: 2. The CDR3 is 15 residues long. In germline, CDR1 is SGHTA, CDR2 FQGNSA. Here the CDR3 DNA reads TGTGCCAGCAGCTTAGACGGGGGGGCCTCCTACGAGCAGTACTTC. It translates to CASSLDGGASYEQYF.

The chain uses TRBV6-1 and TRBJ1-2; D perhaps matches TRBD1 (6 bases). V lost 1 base to trimming and J lost 8 bases, with 17 bases between them. Germline V gene lookup returns CDR1 MNHNS and CDR2 SASEGT. The CDR3 covers 15 residues. CDR3 DNA sequence: TGTGCCAGCAGTGAAGTTCAGGGGAGAATAGGGGGCTACACCTTC. Protein: CASSEVQGRIGGYTF.

The rearrangement joins TRBV3-1 (or the pseudogene TRBV3-2) to TRBJ2-5; 10 bases fit TRBD1. This CDR3 has 15 residues. With 4 bases clipped from V and 2 bases from J, the junction kept 4 bases outside the gene matches. Germline V gives CDR1 LGHDT, CDR2 YNNKEL (reference sequence). CDR3 in amino acids: CASSPWDRGQETQYF. CDR3 nucleotide sequence: TGTGCCAGCAGCCCCTGGGACAGGGGACAAGAGACCCAGTACTTC.